These 24 T cell receptor beta chains were sequenced from one sample in a study of Ad26.COV2.S vaccination and SARS-CoV-2 variants. Treatment specified: roughly 19 received Ad26.COV2.S at low or high dose, single or two shots; about 5 received placebo; per-sample allocation not given. Day 63 after the first vaccine or placebo injection was the time point for sampling. TCRdb keeps only in-frame clones here, not all; method: immunoSEQ multiplex PCR. Of roughly 320,000 clones listed, roughly 91% are singletons. The sample was peripheral blood, taken in a trial of Ad26.COV2.S vaccine versus placebo. These receptors came from a person between 18 and 65 years old who received the Ad26.COV2.S COVID-19 vaccine or a placebo.

The chain is built from TRBV11-3 and TRBJ2-1; weak D call: TRBD1 (5 bases). The CDR3 totals 14 residues. The germline CDR1 and CDR2 sequences are SGHNT and YENEEA. The ends were cut back, 1 base at V and 3 bases at J, with 7 bases in the middle. CDR3 nucleotides: TGTGCCAGCAGCTTAGGACAGTTCTACAATGAGCAGTTCTTC. This gives the protein CASSLGQFYNEQFF. Supplemented by reference TRBV11-3 and TRBJ2-1, the full variable domain reads EAGVVQSPRYKIIEKKQPVAFWCNPISGHNTLYWYLQNLGQGPELLIRYENEEAVDDSQLPKDRFSAERLKGVDSTLKIQPAELGDSAVYLCASSLGQFYNEQFFGPGTRLTVL.

This clone was seen a handful of times. The gene calls are TRBV6-5 and TRBJ1-2; 11 nucleotides agree with TRBD1. CDR3 size: 14 residues. CDR1 and CDR2 (germline): MNHEY, SVGAGI. Trimming took 6 bases from V and 2 from J; bases not matched to a gene: 2. As DNA, the CDR3 is TGTGCCAGCAGAGGGACAGGGGGGAACTATGGCTACACCTTC. This encodes CASRGTGGNYGYTF.

The J gene is TRBJ1-2, the V gene TRBV5-4; D not resolved. The CDR3 loop spans 14 amino acids. The germline V and J ends were trimmed by 4 bases and 8 bases, with 18 bases remaining between them. Per the germline V gene, CDR1 is SGHNT and CDR2 is YYREEE (reference sequence). The CDR3 reads CASSPSTRAWGYTF. CDR3 nucleotide sequence: TGTGCCAGCAGCCCGTCCACAAGGGCTTGGGGCTACACCTTC. Full variable domain (missing parts from reference TRBV5-4 and TRBJ1-2): ETGVTQSPTHLIKTRGQQVTLRCSSQSGHNTVSWYQQALGQGPQFIFQYYREEENGRGNFPPRFSGLQFPNYSSELNVNALELDDSALYLCASSPSTRAWGYTFGSGTRLTVV.

V is TRBV4-1 and J is TRBJ1-5; TRBD1 is a possible D gene (6 bases). V was trimmed by 5 bases and J by 4 bases, leaving 15 bases between them. The CDR3 is 15 amino acids. CDR1 MGHRA and CDR2 YSYEKL come from the germline V gene. The CDR3 sequence: CASSYRDTRNQPQHF. The DNA for the CDR3 is TGCGCCAGCAGCTACCGGGACACTAGGAATCAGCCCCAGCATTTT.

The V call is TRBV5-1, the J call TRBJ1-4; D may be TRBD1 (5 bases). The CDR3 length is 14 residues. V shed 6 bases and J shed 0 bases, with 9 bases lying between them. The germline gives CDR1 SGHRS, CDR2 YFSETQ. The CDR3 DNA is TGCGCCAGCAAACAGGACACAACTAATGAAAAACTGTTTTTT. Its translation is CASKQDTTNEKLFF.

The rearrangement uses TRBV4-3 and TRBJ2-5; D possibly corresponds to TRBD1 (5 bases). V was trimmed by 0 bases and J by 4 bases, leaving 18 bases between them. Germline V CDR1 and CDR2: LGHNA, YSLEER. The CDR3 is 17 amino acids. This CDR3 is CASSQDPQGRRGETQYF. CDR3 bases: TGCGCCAGCAGCCAAGATCCCCAGGGAAGGCGAGGAGAGACCCAGTACTTC.

The gene calls are TRBV12-3 or TRBV12-4 and TRBJ1-2, with D tentatively TRBD1 (5 bases). This CDR3 has 13 residues. Trimming took off 1 base at V and 7 bases at J, with 10 bases between the two ends. For the CDR3, the DNA is TGTGCCAGCAGTTTAGGGACATACCCTGGCTACACCTTC. It encodes CASSLGTYPGYTF.

V and J are TRBV6-5 and TRBJ2-7; 9 bases match TRBD2. The CDR3 has 15 amino acids. CDR1 MNHEY and CDR2 SVGAGI come from the germline V gene. V lost 10 bases to trimming and J lost 7 bases; unmatched junction nucleotides: 17. CDR3 in amino acids: CAIRSRLAVRFEQYF. CDR3 nucleotide sequence: TGTGCCATCCGGTCCCGACTAGCGGTAAGGTTTGAGCAGTACTTC.

V gene TRBV6-5 combines with J gene TRBJ1-6; maybe TRBD1 (5 bases). The CDR3 is made up of 14 amino acids. Germline loops: CDR1 MNHEY, CDR2 SVGAGI. V dropped 4 bases and J dropped 5 bases, with 9 bases sitting between them. CDR3 in amino acids: CASSSQGDNSPLHF. The DNA of the CDR3 is TGTGCCAGCAGTTCCCAGGGAGATAATTCACCCCTCCACTTT.

The chain combines TRBV7-2 with TRBJ1-1; D possibly corresponds to TRBD1 (5 bases). The germline V gene has CDR1 SGHTA and CDR2 FQGNSA. The V gene lost 3 bases and the J gene lost 4 bases, with 9 bases spanning the gap. This CDR3 is built from 13 residues. CDR3 nucleotide sequence: TGTGCCAGCAGCTTTTCGGGGGTCACTGAAGCTTTCTTT. Translated: CASSFSGVTEAFF.

This chain joins TRBV6-5 and TRBJ1-2, with 7 positions matching TRBD1. Germline values: CDR1 MNHEY, CDR2 SVGAGI. The CDR3 contains 15 residues. The junction had 8 bases not matched to a gene; V was cut back by 4 bases and J by 3 bases. The DNA for the CDR3 is TGTGCCAGCAGTTTCGGACAGGTTTGGGACTATGGCTACACCTTC. Amino acid sequence: CASSFGQVWDYGYTF.

The gene calls are TRBV10-3 and TRBJ1-1; no firm D call. The CDR3 has 14 amino acids. V lost 10 bases, J lost 4 bases, and 19 bases lay in between. Germline CDR1 and CDR2: ENHRY and SYGVKD. For the CDR3, the DNA is TGTGCCACCCGGGCGGGTGCGGGAGGCACTGAAGCTTTCTTT. Translating it yields CATRAGAGGTEAFF.

The gene calls are TRBV15 and TRBJ2-3; no definite D call. The CDR3 covers 14 residues. CDR1 is LNHNV, CDR2 YYDKDF, per germline (reference sequence). V was shortened by 1 base and J by 2 bases, with 7 bases between the two germline ends. CDR3 amino acids: CATSRVGNTDTQYF. CDR3 coding DNA: TGTGCCACCAGCAGAGTTGGTAACACAGATACGCAGTATTTT.

This clone was seen only once. This chain joins TRBV5-1 and TRBJ1-1; D remains ambiguous. CDR3 length equals 15 residues. Trimming shortened V by 1 base and J by 0 bases, and 10 bases separated the two germline ends. Per the germline V gene, CDR1 is SGHRS and CDR2 is YFSETQ. CDR3 region: CASSLPSGLNTEAFF. In DNA, the CDR3 is TGCGCCAGCAGCTTGCCGTCTGGGTTGAACACTGAAGCTTTCTTT.

The V and J genes are TRBV30 and TRBJ1-5; D is unresolved. Germline V CDR1 and CDR2: GTSNPN, SVGIG (reference sequence). CDR3 size: 16 residues. Trimming left V 1 base short and J 7 bases short, with 20 bases between. The CDR3 here is CAWSATPGGSSQPQHF. CDR3 in DNA: TGTGCCTGGAGTGCTACCCCGGGAGGCAGTTCCCAGCCCCAGCATTTT. The whole variable domain, filled in from reference TRBV30 and TRBJ1-5, reads SQTIHQWPATLVQPVGSPLSLECTVEGTSNPNLYWYRQAAGRGLQLLFYSVGIGQISSEVPQNLSASRPQDRQFILSSKKLLLSDSGFYLCAWSATPGGSSQPQHFGDGTRLSIL.

Turning to this clone: Other nucleotide sequences from this sample produce the same CDR3. The chain couples TRBV18 to TRBJ2-5, with D maybe TRBD1 (5 bases). Germline CDR1 is KGHSH and CDR2 is LQKENI. CDR3 length: 13 amino acids. V shed 3 bases and J shed 1 base, with 6 bases lying between them. The CDR3 here is CASSPGLQETQYF. The CDR3 nucleotides read TGTGCCAGCTCACCGGGGCTCCAAGAGACCCAGTACTTC.

For the CDR3, the DNA is TGTGCCAGCAGCGCCCGAACGTTGGCACCCCTCCACTTT. It specifies CASSARTLAPLHF. V and J are TRBV3-1 (or the pseudogene TRBV3-2) and TRBJ1-6; unclear D gene. Trimming removed 5 bases at V and 11 bases at J, with 13 bases between. This CDR3 has 13 residues. Germline V gene data show CDR1 as LGHDT and CDR2 as YNNKEL (reference sequence).

This rearrangement joins TRBV6-5 to TRBJ1-6; D gene uncertain. The V end was cut by 10 bases, the J end by 10 bases, with 17 bases between. The germline V gene encodes CDR1 MNHEY and CDR2 SVGAGI. The CDR3 length is 13 residues. CDR3 sequence (DNA): TGTGCCACTGGCCTGGAGAGAGGATCACCCCTCCACTTT. It yields the protein CATGLERGSPLHF.

This rearrangement joins TRBV12-5 to TRBJ2-1; 10 bases map to TRBD1. Germline assignment: CDR1 LGHNT and CDR2 FRNRAP. With V trimmed by 9 bases and J by 6 bases, 8 bases remained unmatched. The CDR3 covers 14 residues. The CDR3 DNA is TGTGCTAGCGTGCCTGGGACAGGGGCCAATGAGCAGTTCTTC. Its protein is CASVPGTGANEQFF.

The chain couples TRBV19 to TRBJ1-4; D may be TRBD1 (5 bases). Germline V gene lookup returns CDR1 LNHDA and CDR2 SQIVND (reference sequence). The CDR3 contains 12 residues. Trimming removed 2 bases from V and 8 bases from J, with 6 bases in between. CDR3 residues: CASSIKGEKLFF. In DNA, the CDR3 is TGTGCCAGTAGTATAAAGGGGGAAAAACTGTTTTTT. The complete variable domain, with remaining parts taken from reference TRBV19 and TRBJ1-4, reads DGGITQSPKYLFRKEGQNVTLSCEQNLNHDAMYWYRQDPGQGLRLIYYSQIVNDFQKGDIAEGYSVSREKKESFPLTVTSAQKNPTAFYLCASSIKGEKLFFGSGTQLSVL.

V is TRBV19 and J is TRBJ1-5; no clear D gene. Between the trimmed V and J ends, which lost 6 bases and 5 bases, there was a span of 17 bases. Germline values: CDR1 LNHDA, CDR2 SQIVND (reference sequence). This CDR3 spans 15 amino acids. CDR3 protein: CASSMGGSVHQPQHF. As DNA, the CDR3 is TGTGCCAGTAGCATGGGTGGGTCAGTTCATCAGCCCCAGCATTTT.

The V call is TRBV18, the J call TRBJ1-6; the match to TRBD1 covers 8 bases. Trimming at V came to 0 bases and at J to 15 bases, leaving 7 bases not matched to a gene. The CDR3 has 14 residues. Germline V lookup: CDR1 KGHSH, CDR2 LQKENI. This chain's CDR3 is CASSPPVDRAVLHF. CDR3 nucleotide sequence: TGTGCCAGCTCACCACCGGTGGACAGGGCGGTCCTCCACTTT.

The J gene is TRBJ1-1, the V gene TRBV7-2, with 7 bases aligning to TRBD1. Trimming at V came to 2 bases and at J to 5 bases, leaving 2 bases not matched to a gene. This CDR3 spans 13 amino acids. Germline loops: CDR1 SGHTA, CDR2 FQGNSA. DNA for the CDR3: TGTGCCAGCAGCTTAACCAGGGGGACTGAAGCTTTCTTT. Translating gives CASSLTRGTEAFF.

The rearrangement links TRBV30 to TRBJ2-1; the D is unclear. Trimming left V 2 bases short and J 6 bases short, with 11 bases between. The length of the CDR3 is 13 residues. Germline V gene data show CDR1 as GTSNPN and CDR2 as SVGIG (reference sequence). This CDR3 is CAWSPQRRNEQFF. As DNA, the CDR3 is TGTGCCTGGAGTCCTCAAAGACGCAATGAGCAGTTCTTC.